This TCR beta chain was profiled in a study of tissue T cells after allogeneic stem cell transplantation. General observations from the study: Shared clones across patients were few; motif clustering revealed tissue-specific shared signatures. Blood and spleen captured only part of the tissue TCR repertoire. Anatomically similar tissues had similar TCR repertoires within each patient.

The time point was: mouse harvest day 14 after allogeneic transplant. Each mouse received 10^7 T-cell-depleted marrow cells plus 10^6 splenic CD5+ T cells by tail vein. B6 (H2b) cells into BALB/c (H2d) mice; tissues taken at day 7 or 14. The germline CDR1 and CDR2 sequences are LGHDT and YNNKQL (reference sequence). This CDR3 is built from 13 residues. J gave up 4 bases and V 5 bases, and 3 bases lay outside the gene matches. The method was immunoSEQ multiplex PCR; TCRdb's version includes in-frame clones alone and lacks a portion of them. This table has more than 3,000 clones, 40% to 55% appearing once. This clone rates as medium-sized (0.01 to 0.1%). Its antigen is unidentified. The genes and germline here are from mouse. The CDR3 goes on 1 residue after the read ends, and that part is filled in from the germline J gene.

The chain combines TRBV4 with TRBJ2-7, with TRBD2 identical over 9 bases. The sample consisted of gut tissue. This clonotype was obtained from a female BALB/c mouse given C57BL/6 T cells with graft-versus-host disease after an allogeneic hematopoietic cell transplant. The sequenced part of the CDR3 DNA is TGTGCCAGCAGCCTCGACTGGGGGTATGAACAGTAC. Its protein product is CASSLDWGYEQY. The CDR3 as a whole reads CASSLDWGYEQYF.